This TCR beta chain came from a study of T cell responses to AZD1222 COVID-19 vaccine. Study-level background: Second-dose schedules of about 4 or about 12 weeks were combined.

On this clone itself: Its specificity is not known.

Regarding the study as a whole: The donors showed a predominance of white British ancestry and of females, with possible underestimation of clonal diversity. Spike was spanned by vaccine-associated CD4 TCRs, with dominance at 160-218 and 743-854.

TCRdb keeps only in-frame clones here, not all; method: immunoSEQ multiplex PCR. Here the sample spans about 120,000 clones, over 75% being singletons. CDR1 is LGHDT and CDR2 is YNNKEL in the germline V gene (reference sequence). V lost 5 bases, J lost 4 bases, and 17 bases lay in between. The length of the CDR3 is 15 residues. The rearrangement joins TRBV3-1 (or the pseudogene TRBV3-2) to TRBJ1-2; D unresolved. Sample: peripheral blood, taken on day 0 of AZD1222 vaccination. This clonotype was sampled from an adult in good health. Written as DNA, the CDR3 is TGTGCCAGCAGCTTAGGGTCGGGCGAATTCTATGGCTACACCTTC. Translated, it gives CASSLGSGEFYGYTF.